The text below deals with one TCR beta chain. Regarding donors, all were healthy bone marrow donors. The data are from a study of cytomegalovirus exposure and HLA in healthy donors. Amplification used 60 Vbeta primers and 13 Jbeta primers. Data came from immunoSEQ multiplex PCR; TCRdb stores just in-frame clones and leaves some out. The table includes approximately 93,000 clones, about 80% detected once. V trimming: 5 bases; J trimming: 5 bases; junction bases outside the gene matches: 8. Per the germline V gene, CDR1 is GTSNPN and CDR2 is SVGIG (reference sequence). The CDR3 runs 14 residues. The chain links TRBV30 to TRBJ1-2; TRBD1 aligns across 10 bases. Sequencing was performed on PBMCs. The TCR sequence derives from a male donor in good health and CMV-seropositive. CDR3 region: CAWGGTGAGYGYTF. The CDR3, as DNA: TGTGCCTGGGGGGGGACAGGGGCAGGGTATGGCTACACCTTC.